These 11 T cell receptor beta chains came from one sample sequenced in a study of CD8 T cells in ankylosing spondylitis. Points from the study as a whole: Characteristic of ankylosing spondylitis blood, it appeared, was a TCR beta motif comprising roughly 8 highly homologous variants.

These TCRs' antigens remain unknown. MiXCR, run by TCRdb on the 5' RACE reads, gives a single entry per CDR3 protein. The sample includes fewer than 550,000 distinct CDR3 sequences, less than 6% of them seen just once. Sequenced: blood, either unsorted or a sorted T cell fraction (not recorded which). The receptors stem from a male donor with ankylosing spondylitis.

This clonotype occurred many times. This chain uses TRBV20-1 with TRBJ2-1; possibly TRBD1 or TRBD2 for D (5 bases each). The V end was cut by 3 bases, the J end by 1 base, with 13 bases between. The germline V gene encodes CDR1 DFQATT and CDR2 SNEGSKA (reference sequence). There are 15 residues in the CDR3. The CDR3 DNA reads TGCAGTGCTAGGATGGGGGAGCGTTCCTACAATGAGCAGTTCTTC. As protein: CSARMGERSYNEQFF.

This sequence joins TRBV19 and TRBJ1-5; no clear D. The V gene lost 3 bases and the J gene lost 2 bases, with 14 bases spanning the gap. This CDR3 contains 16 residues. Germline CDR1 and CDR2: LNHDA and SQIVND (reference sequence). CDR3 residues: CASSIWGGGGNQPQHF. DNA for the CDR3: TGTGCCAGTAGTATTTGGGGTGGAGGAGGCAATCAGCCCCAGCATTTT.

This clonotype was recorded many times. This chain uses TRBV7-2 with TRBJ2-3, with TRBD2 identical over 10 bases. The CDR3 totals 16 residues. Per the germline V gene, CDR1 is SGHTA and CDR2 is FQGNSA. The junction had 10 bases not matched to a gene; V was cut back by 5 bases and J by 5 bases. The DNA for the CDR3 is TGTGCCAGCAGCGCCCTAGCGGGAGTTGTGAGAGATACGCAGTATTTT. Its protein product is CASSALAGVVRDTQYF. Based on the CDR3 plus reference TRBV7-2 and TRBJ2-3, the full variable domain is GAGVSQSPSNKVTEKGKDVELRCDPISGHTALYWYRQSLGQGLEFLIYFQGNSAPDKSGLPSDRFSAERTGGSVSTLTIQRTQQEDSAVYLCASSALAGVVRDTQYFGPGTRLTVL.

This clonotype was seen more than once but under ten times. The V call is TRBV11-2, the J call TRBJ2-1; 11 bases line up with TRBD2. Germline CDR1 and CDR2: SGHAT and FQNNGV. V dropped 5 bases and J dropped 10; count of bases not matched to a gene: 19. The CDR3 covers 18 residues. The CDR3 sequence is CASSAWRVASGGLGEQFF. The CDR3 DNA sequence: TGTGCCAGCAGCGCCTGGCGGGTAGCTAGCGGGGGGCTTGGGGAGCAGTTCTTC.

This clonotype was found many times. The V gene is TRBV5-1, the J gene TRBJ1-1; D is unclear. Germline V lookup: CDR1 SGHRS, CDR2 YFSETQ. Trimming took 0 bases from V and 1 from J, leaving 13 bases between them. The CDR3 has 16 amino acids. For the CDR3, the DNA is TGCGCCAGCAGCTTGGAGATCTCAGTCAAGAACACTGAAGCTTTCTTT. Its translation is CASSLEISVKNTEAFF.

This clonotype showed up many times. This sequence joins TRBV12-3 or TRBV12-4 and TRBJ1-4, with D maybe TRBD1 (5 bases). The CDR3 is 15 residues long. The V end lost 6 bases, the J end lost 8 bases, and 19 bases lay between the germline ends. In nucleotides, the CDR3 is TGTGCCAGCAGCTCCTACAGGAGGAGGAAGGAAAAACTGTTTTTT. This gives the protein CASSSYRRRKEKLFF.

This clonotype was picked up many times. The chain links TRBV4-2 to TRBJ2-5, with 7 bases matching TRBD2. The CDR3 spans 14 residues. CDR1 and CDR2 from the germline V gene are LGHNA and YNFKEQ. Losses at the gene ends were 4 bases for V and 7 bases for J; bases not matched to a gene: 9. CDR3 sequence (DNA): TGTGCCAGCAGCCCCCGGGACTACTCAACGACCCAGTACTTC. Translating it yields CASSPRDYSTTQYF.

The sample holds many counts of this clonotype. The J gene is TRBJ2-5, the V gene TRBV20-1, with a possible D match to TRBD2 (5 bases). CDR3 size: 16 residues. Trimming removed 2 bases at V and 0 bases at J, with 16 bases between. Germline CDR1 is DFQATT and CDR2 is SNEGSKA (reference sequence). The CDR3 spells CSARRGRGLYQETQYF. The CDR3 DNA is TGCAGTGCTAGAAGAGGCCGAGGGTTGTACCAAGAGACCCAGTACTTC.

This clonotype occurred many times. The genes are TRBV5-1 and TRBJ2-2; the D is unclear. V was shortened by 0 bases and J by 6 bases, with 6 bases between the two germline ends. CDR1 is SGHRS and CDR2 is YFSETQ in the germline V gene. The CDR3 runs 13 residues. The CDR3 nucleotides are TGCGCCAGCAGCTTGGAGTTTTCCGGGGAGCTGTTTTTT. It translates to CASSLEFSGELFF.

This clonotype was seen many times. J is TRBJ2-7 and V is TRBV11-2; TRBD1 aligns across 7 bases. Losses at the gene ends were 0 bases for V and 4 bases for J; bases not matched to a gene: 9. The CDR3 sequence is 16 residues long. CDR1 is SGHAT and CDR2 is FQNNGV in the germline V gene. CDR3 protein: CASSLDLGSRGYEQYF. CDR3 in DNA: TGTGCCAGCAGCTTAGATCTGGGGTCCAGGGGGTACGAGCAGTACTTC. Looking up the rest from reference TRBV11-2 and TRBJ2-7 gives the full variable domain: EAGVAQSPRYKIIEKRQSVAFWCNPISGHATLYWYQQILGQGPKLLIQFQNNGVVDDSQLPKDRFSAERLKGVDSTLKIQPAKLEDSAVYLCASSLDLGSRGYEQYFGPGTRLTVT.

V is TRBV9 and J is TRBJ1-3; 9 nucleotides align to TRBD1. From germline, CDR1 is SGDLS and CDR2 YYNGEE. The CDR3 contains 19 residues. The ends lost 3 bases at V and 0 bases at J; junction bases unmatched: 13. CDR3 sequence: CASSGGSATGGSSGNTIYF. The CDR3 DNA reads as TGTGCCAGCAGCGGAGGTTCAGCGACAGGGGGTAGCTCTGGAAACACCATATATTTT.